Below, 27 T cell receptor beta chains from the same sample are listed, as sequenced in a study of blood T cell repertoires in COVID-19. The method was immunoSEQ multiplex PCR; TCRdb's version includes in-frame clones alone and lacks a portion of them. The sample carries nearly 200,000 clones, around 90% recorded once. Sequencing input: PBMCs or T cells enriched from blood (not recorded which). These receptors were taken from a young woman who had recovered from COVID-19.

The chain recombines TRBV2 with TRBJ1-4; D possibly corresponds to TRBD1 (5 bases). The CDR3 spans 14 residues. Germline-derived CDR1 and CDR2 are SNHLY and FYNNEI. The V end was cut by 5 bases, the J end by 4 bases, with 11 bases between. The CDR3 sequence is CASSTDRSNEKLFF. Here the CDR3 DNA reads TGTGCCAGCAGTACCGACAGAAGTAATGAAAAACTGTTTTTT.

The rearrangement links TRBV7-9 to TRBJ1-1; D not resolved. V was shortened by 8 bases and J by 4 bases, with 8 bases between the two germline ends. CDR3 length: 11 residues. CDR1 and CDR2 (germline): SEHNR, FQNEAQ (reference sequence). CDR3 sequence: CASLWATEAFF. The DNA for the CDR3 is TGTGCCAGCCTCTGGGCCACTGAAGCTTTCTTT.

The V gene is TRBV30, the J gene TRBJ1-1; the match to TRBD1 covers 10 bases. The trim removed 3 bases at V and 5 bases at J, leaving 9 bases unmatched. This CDR3 spans 15 amino acids. CDR1 is GTSNPN, CDR2 SVGIG, per germline (reference sequence). CDR3 nucleotide sequence: TGTGCCTGGAGCCGTGGGGGACAGGGGACAACTGAAGCTTTCTTT. Protein: CAWSRGGQGTTEAFF.

In its sample, this clone was seen once. The chain uses TRBV5-6 and TRBJ2-7; 8 nucleotides line up with TRBD1. The V gene's germline CDR1 is SGHDT and CDR2 YYEEEE. The V segment lost 0 bases and the J segment 0 bases; nucleotides outside the gene matches: 5. The CDR3 totals 16 residues. CDR3 DNA sequence: TGTGCCAGCAGCTTGGCGCAGGGACAGGCCTCCTACGAGCAGTACTTC. The encoded protein is CASSLAQGQASYEQYF.

V and J are TRBV19 and TRBJ2-6, with D perhaps matching TRBD1 (5 bases). This CDR3 is built from 18 residues. CDR1 and CDR2 (germline): LNHDA, SQIVND (reference sequence). The V end was cut by 6 bases, the J end by 4 bases, with 22 bases between. CDR3 sequence reads: CASSPPRQGLSGANVLTF. CDR3 nucleotides: TGTGCCAGTAGCCCACCCAGGCAGGGTCTTTCAGGGGCCAACGTCCTGACTTTC.

The chain employs TRBV5-1 and TRBJ2-7, with TRBD1 matching over 8 bases. The CDR3 sequence is 15 residues long. The junction had 8 bases not matched to a gene; V was cut back by 2 bases and J by 4 bases. Germline assignment: CDR1 SGHRS and CDR2 YFSETQ. This CDR3 reads CASSFSQGAYYEQYF. In DNA, the CDR3 is TGCGCCAGCAGCTTTTCTCAGGGGGCGTATTACGAGCAGTACTTC.

The rearrangement links TRBV5-8 to TRBJ2-7; D perhaps matches TRBD1 (6 bases). The CDR3 runs 14 residues. Trimming stripped 4 bases from V and 10 bases from J, with 21 bases between. Per germline, CDR1 SGHTS and CDR2 YDEGEE. CDR3 loop: CASSDGQQSTSQYF. CDR3 DNA sequence: TGTGCCAGCAGCGACGGACAGCAGAGTACGAGCCAGTACTTC.

The V call is TRBV19, the J call TRBJ2-1; TRBD1 agrees at 10 bases. Germline CDR1 is LNHDA and CDR2 is SQIVND (reference sequence). V lost 7 bases and J lost 6; bases outside the gene matches: 9. CDR3 size: 15 residues. DNA for the CDR3: TGTGCCAGTAAGGATTTTGGGACAGGGGTCAATGAGCAGTTCTTC. This codes for CASKDFGTGVNEQFF.

The chain combines TRBV5-8 with TRBJ1-2, with 9 bases lining up with TRBD1. With 0 bases clipped from V and 6 bases from J, the junction kept 9 bases outside the gene matches. This CDR3 has 16 amino acids. CDR1 SGHTS and CDR2 YDEGEE come from the germline V gene. The CDR3 nucleotides read TGTGCCAGCAGCTTGGGAGGGACAGGGCTCCTTCATGGCTACACCTTC. Its protein is CASSLGGTGLLHGYTF.

This chain links TRBV5-1 with TRBJ1-2, with 7 bases fitting TRBD1. The CDR3 totals 16 residues. CDR1 and CDR2 from the germline V gene are SGHRS and YFSETQ. Germline trimming cut 0 bases from V and 4 bases from J; bases unmatched to any gene: 9. The CDR3 reads CASSLDGQRQGYGYTF. In nucleotides, the CDR3 is TGCGCCAGCAGCTTGGATGGACAGCGACAGGGCTATGGCTACACCTTC.

This chain joins TRBV5-5 and TRBJ1-2; D gene unclear. The CDR3 loop spans 15 amino acids. From germline, CDR1 is SGHKS and CDR2 YYEKEE (reference sequence). Trimming left V 4 bases short and J 7 bases short, with 20 bases between. Written as DNA, the CDR3 is TGTGCCAGCAGCCCTCCGACACCGGGAGGAGTTGGCTACACCTTC. Protein sequence: CASSPPTPGGVGYTF.

This chain links TRBV4-2 with TRBJ1-2; the D is unclear. CDR3 length equals 16 residues. Per germline, CDR1 LGHNA and CDR2 YNFKEQ. Trimming removed 0 bases from V and 2 bases from J, with 13 bases in between. The DNA of the CDR3 is TGTGCCAGCAGCCAAGAGTTTAATACGGGGAACTATGGCTACACCTTC. The encoded protein is CASSQEFNTGNYGYTF.

In its sample, this clone was seen once. This chain links TRBV6-1 with TRBJ1-2; no clear D. This CDR3 region has 14 residues. Trimming stripped 0 bases from V and 8 bases from J, with 13 bases between. Germline loops: CDR1 MNHNS, CDR2 SASEGT. CDR3 amino acids: CASSEASGVGGYTF. In DNA, the CDR3 is TGTGCCAGCAGTGAAGCCAGCGGGGTTGGCGGCTACACCTTC.

This clone was found once. V and J are TRBV2 and TRBJ1-4; TRBD1 is a possible D gene (6 bases). Germline V gene lookup returns CDR1 SNHLY and CDR2 FYNNEI. V lost 2 bases to trimming and J lost 5 bases, with 18 bases between them. This CDR3 region has 17 residues. CDR3 sequence (DNA): TGTGCCAGCAGTGAATTAGCCCCGGGACAAACAAATGAAAAACTGTTTTTT. It codes for CASSELAPGQTNEKLFF.

The chain combines TRBV19 with TRBJ1-2; 7 bases fit TRBD1. V was pared by 7 bases and J by 4 bases, with 3 bases of the junction left unmatched. Germline values: CDR1 LNHDA, CDR2 SQIVND (reference sequence). The CDR3 totals 12 residues. The CDR3 loop reads CASTDRAYGYTF. The CDR3 DNA reads TGTGCCAGTACCGACAGGGCCTATGGCTACACCTTC.

The genes are TRBV5-4 and TRBJ1-2; D possibly corresponds to TRBD1 (5 bases). Germline CDR1 SGHNT, CDR2 YYREEE (reference sequence). Trimming took 4 bases from V and 7 from J, leaving 23 bases between them. This CDR3 contains 16 residues. CDR3 in amino acids: CASSQGGDDLMSGYTF. The CDR3 region has the DNA TGTGCCAGCAGCCAGGGAGGGGACGACCTTATGTCTGGCTACACCTTC.

This chain links TRBV2 with TRBJ2-1; 11 nucleotides match TRBD2. The CDR3 sequence is 15 residues long. The V gene's germline CDR1 is SNHLY and CDR2 FYNNEI. J was trimmed by 2 bases and V by 4 bases; bases with no gene match: 1. DNA for the CDR3: TGTGCCAGCAGTGGTAGCGGGGGGGCCTACAATGAGCAGTTCTTC. This encodes CASSGSGGAYNEQFF.

This chain connects TRBV19 to TRBJ1-5, with TRBD1 identical over 9 bases. The germline V gene encodes CDR1 LNHDA and CDR2 SQIVND (reference sequence). The J segment lost 5 bases and the V segment lost 6 bases, leaving 14 bases of the junction unmatched. CDR3 length equals 17 residues. The CDR3 DNA reads as TGTGCCAGTAGAGATAGGGGAGGACAGGGGACATATCAGCCCCAGCATTTT. Translated, it gives CASRDRGGQGTYQPQHF.

Within the sample, this clone is medium-sized. The rearrangement links TRBV27 to TRBJ1-5; TRBD1 matches at 7 bases. The V and J ends lost 4 bases and 3 bases, in that order; junction bases with no gene match: 9. The CDR3 loop spans 16 amino acids. Germline CDR1 MNHEY, CDR2 SMNVEV (reference sequence). The CDR3 region has the DNA TGTGCCAGCAGTTCCTACTGGACAGGATCCAATCAGCCCCAGCATTTT. As protein: CASSSYWTGSNQPQHF.

This clone was detected once. The chain is built from TRBV7-2 and TRBJ2-5; TRBD2 aligns across 10 bases. Germline V CDR1 and CDR2: SGHTA, FQGNSA. J lost 7 bases, V lost 1 base, and 6 bases had no gene match. The CDR3 covers 15 residues. In DNA, the CDR3 is TGTGCCAGCAGCTTAGAGTATAGCGGGGGGCGGACCCAGTACTTC. This codes for CASSLEYSGGRTQYF.

This chain joins TRBV7-9 and TRBJ1-1; D is unresolved. This CDR3 comprises 14 residues. Per germline, CDR1 SEHNR and CDR2 FQNEAQ (reference sequence). Between the trimmed V and J ends, which lost 1 base and 0 bases, there was a span of 6 bases. CDR3 protein: CASSLVGLNTEAFF. For the CDR3, the DNA is TGTGCCAGCAGCTTAGTTGGCCTGAACACTGAAGCTTTCTTT.

The chain has TRBV2 and TRBJ2-3; no clear D. The CDR3 totals 11 residues. V shed 8 bases and J shed 6 bases, with 9 bases lying between them. From germline, CDR1 is SNHLY and CDR2 FYNNEI. Written as DNA, the CDR3 is TGTGCCAGCGTATGGCTGGATACGCAGTATTTT. Amino acid sequence: CASVWLDTQYF.

This chain links TRBV11-2 with TRBJ1-3, with D tentatively TRBD1 (5 bases). Trimming left V 2 bases short and J 1 base short, with 6 bases between. CDR3 size: 14 residues. Germline V gene lookup returns CDR1 SGHAT and CDR2 FQNNGV. The CDR3 protein is CASSLSGSGNTIYF. DNA for the CDR3: TGTGCCAGCAGCTTATCAGGGTCTGGAAACACCATATATTTT.

The rearrangement uses TRBV30 and TRBJ2-1; no clear D gene. V was trimmed by 3 bases and J by 7 bases, leaving 7 bases between them. This CDR3 is built from 11 residues. The germline V gene has CDR1 GTSNPN and CDR2 SVGIG (reference sequence). The CDR3 spells CAWRRSNEQFF. DNA for the CDR3: TGTGCCTGGAGGCGGTCAAATGAGCAGTTCTTC.

The rearrangement uses TRBV1 and TRBJ2-2; the DNA was not compared with TRBD2, the D call given in the table. TRBV1 has pseudogene status. This CDR3 has 17 residues. The CDR3: CTSSQVTAGGDTGELFF. In DNA form, the CDR3 reads TGCACCAGCAGCCAAGTCACAGCGGGGGGGGACACCGGGGAGCTGTTTTTT.

The chain joins TRBV19 to TRBJ1-2; D ambiguous. Per the germline V gene, CDR1 is LNHDA and CDR2 is SQIVND (reference sequence). The CDR3 consists of 12 residues. The V end was cut by 0 bases, the J end by 6 bases, with 5 bases between. The CDR3 coding sequence is TGTGCCAGTAGTATAGATTCTGATGGCTACACCTTC. This sequence encodes CASSIDSDGYTF.

J is TRBJ1-6 and V is TRBV5-1; D is uncertain. The V and J ends lost 4 bases and 10 bases respectively, with 12 bases between them. The CDR3 covers 13 residues. Germline V lookup: CDR1 SGHRS, CDR2 YFSETQ. CDR3 amino acids: CASSLKSGSPLHF. DNA for the CDR3: TGCGCCAGCAGCCTAAAATCGGGATCACCCCTCCACTTT. The entire variable domain, with the rest obtained from reference TRBV5-1 and TRBJ1-6, is as follows: KAGVTQTPRYLIKTRGQQVTLSCSPISGHRSVSWYQQTPGQGLQFLFEYFSETQRNKGNFPGRFSGRQFSNSRSEMNVSTLELGDSALYLCASSLKSGSPLHFGNGTRLTVT.